This T cell receptor (beta chain) was obtained from a study of T-cell memory formation after mild COVID-19. Constant-segment primers served in 5'RACE that generated TCR alpha and TCR beta cDNA libraries bearing sample barcodes and UMIs. Each CDR3 protein gets one entry after TCRdb re-called the 5' RACE reads with MiXCR. The data show roughly 610,000 distinct CDR3 sequences, with approximately 15% seen just once and around 7.8% held by the top ten. This clonotype was detected many times. The antigen is not known. Findings and limits, study-wide: Contracting clones from day 15 to 85 had balanced CD4/CD8; later expanders favoured CD4+. Among CD4+ contracting clones, most were CM and EM, and CD8+ ones EMRA.

Deletions cut 6 bases from V and 3 bases from J, with 6 bases between. Germline-derived CDR1 and CDR2 are SQVTM and ANQGSEA. The CDR3 length is 11 residues. Specimen: PBMCs or a T cell subset sorted from them (not recorded which). The J gene is TRBJ2-1, the V gene TRBV29-1; D is ambiguous. The sequence derives from an adult woman who had mild COVID-19 (a few samples of this study predate the infection). Cell type and time point are not known. CDR3 nucleotides: TGCAGCGTGGTGGACTACAATGAGCAGTTCTTC. Its protein product is CSVVDYNEQFF.